The text below deals with one TCR beta chain. In the original analysis: Reference gene primer amplification gave estimated nucleated cell counts. Here immunoSEQ multiplex PCR was the method, and the copy in TCRdb shows in-frame clones only, minus some. That table gives V, J and clone size, and the DNA gave D and trimming. The sample records about 150,000 clones, about four fifths being singletons. This entry is derived from a study of blood T cell repertoires in COVID-19. Background on the study: Nucleic acid was either cDNA or gDNA, and it came from T cells, B-cell-depleted T cells, or PBMCs.

Germline CDR1 reads DFQATT; CDR2 reads SNEGSKA (reference sequence). The CDR3 is 12 amino acids. V was pared by 3 bases and J by 4 bases, with 10 bases between. This TCR came from a human donor in a cohort sampled during active COVID-19. The chain joins TRBV20-1 to TRBJ2-7; maybe TRBD1 (6 bases). Sequenced input: peripheral blood. This CDR3 is CSASKQGYEQYF. The CDR3 DNA sequence: TGCAGTGCTAGTAAACAGGGTTACGAGCAGTACTTC.